This passage covers 16 T cell receptor beta chains from one sample sequenced in a study of control samples from healthy donors and cancer patients. Libraries were prepared by immunoSEQ multiplex PCR; TCRdb keeps only in-frame clonotypes and omits some of them. The table has roughly 160,000 clones, roughly 94% seen once. The specimen was PBMCs. These receptors were obtained from a man in his sixties with colorectal cancer.

The rearrangement joins TRBV29-1 to TRBJ2-1, with 7 bases lining up with TRBD1. The V gene's germline CDR1 is SQVTM and CDR2 ANQGSEA. This CDR3 is 14 amino acids long. The V and J ends lost 7 bases and 5 bases, in that order; junction bases with no gene match: 11. The chain's CDR3 is CSARRRQGHNEQFF. The CDR3 coding sequence is TGCAGCGCCCGTCGGCGACAGGGCCACAATGAGCAGTTCTTC.

The chain carries TRBV19 and TRBJ2-3; tentative D call: TRBD2 (6 bases). V lost 10 bases and J 0 bases, leaving 14 bases between the germline ends. This CDR3 has 14 residues. Germline values: CDR1 LNHDA, CDR2 SQIVND (reference sequence). The CDR3 DNA sequence: TGTGCCACCACGGAGGGGCCTAGCACAGATACGCAGTATTTT. Protein sequence: CATTEGPSTDTQYF.

The J gene is TRBJ1-5, the V gene TRBV6-5; D is ambiguous. V lost 6 bases and J lost 0, with 12 bases in between. This CDR3 has 15 amino acids. The germline CDR1 and CDR2 sequences are MNHEY and SVGAGI. The DNA for the CDR3 is TGTGCCAGCAGGTTCGGGCCAGCTAGCAATCAGCCCCAGCATTTT. Protein: CASRFGPASNQPQHF.

The chain recombines TRBV6-5 with TRBJ1-4; no firm D call. The ends were cut back, 2 bases at V and 8 bases at J, with 15 bases in the middle. The CDR3 covers 15 residues. CDR1 is MNHEY and CDR2 is SVGAGI in the germline V gene. The CDR3 loop is CASSYSVALGEKLFF. The CDR3 DNA reads TGTGCCAGCAGTTACAGCGTCGCCCTAGGGGAAAAACTGTTTTTT.

The genes are TRBV12-1 and TRBJ2-7. TRBV12-1 is noted as a pseudogene. The CDR3 covers 14 residues. CDR3 amino acids: CASSGQFEAYEQYF. CDR3 bases: TGTGCCAGCAGTGGGCAGTTTGAGGCCTACGAGCAGTACTTC.

This clone was found once. J is TRBJ2-7 and V is TRBV5-4; 13 bases agree with TRBD2. The germline CDR1 and CDR2 sequences are SGHNT and YYREEE (reference sequence). V shed 3 bases, J shed 4 bases, and the junction held 10 bases outside the gene matches. The CDR3 extends over 17 amino acids. CDR3 region: CASSSPGLAGATYEQYF. CDR3 DNA: TGTGCCAGCAGCTCTCCTGGACTAGCGGGGGCCACTTACGAGCAGTACTTC.

The gene calls are TRBV30 and TRBJ1-4, with a tentative D call TRBD1 (5 bases). The CDR3 is 14 amino acids. The ends were cut back, 1 base at V and 8 bases at J, with 14 bases in the middle. Germline CDR1 and CDR2: GTSNPN and SVGIG (reference sequence). The CDR3 protein is CAWSAGRDEEKLFF. The CDR3 nucleotides are TGTGCCTGGAGTGCGGGGAGGGACGAGGAAAAACTGTTTTTT.

This clone appeared a single time. The chain employs TRBV5-6 and TRBJ2-5, with TRBD1 identical over 9 bases. Germline assignment: CDR1 SGHDT and CDR2 YYEEEE. The CDR3 totals 16 residues. Trimming took 3 bases from V and 4 from J; bases not matched to a gene: 10. The CDR3 sequence is CASSWYRGQSGETQYF. For the CDR3, the DNA is TGTGCCAGCAGCTGGTACAGGGGGCAAAGCGGAGAGACCCAGTACTTC.

Remarks on this clone: Other DNA sequences in the sample encode the same CDR3. V gene TRBV7-9 combines with J gene TRBJ1-1; 9 nucleotides line up with TRBD1. With 5 bases clipped from V and 3 bases from J, the junction kept 13 bases outside the gene matches. Germline CDR1 and CDR2: SEHNR and FQNEAQ (reference sequence). This CDR3 contains 17 residues. The CDR3 nucleotides read TGTGCCAGCAGCCCGGGACAGGGTTCGCGTAGGGACACTGAAGCTTTCTTT. Translation gives CASSPGQGSRRDTEAFF.

This clone appeared once. The chain recombines TRBV15 with TRBJ2-3; D not certain. CDR1 and CDR2 from the germline V gene are LNHNV and YYDKDF (reference sequence). The CDR3 spans 15 residues. V was clipped by 0 bases and J by 7 bases, with 14 bases between them. CDR3 sequence: CATSRDKMHSNTQYF. DNA for the CDR3: TGTGCCACCAGCAGAGATAAGATGCACTCGAATACGCAGTATTTT.

The rearrangement joins TRBV6-5 to TRBJ1-3; D possibly corresponds to TRBD1 (6 bases). This CDR3 is 14 amino acids long. Germline V gene sequence: CDR1 MNHEY, CDR2 SVGAGI. Trimming shortened V by 10 bases and J by 2 bases, and 15 bases separated the two germline ends. For the CDR3, the DNA is TGTGCCACCCAGGTGGGGGCCGCTGGAAACACCATATATTTT. Amino acids: CATQVGAAGNTIYF.

The chain is built from TRBV5-1 and TRBJ2-4; unclear D gene. Per the germline V gene, CDR1 is SGHRS and CDR2 is YFSETQ. V dropped 3 bases and J dropped 4 bases, with 11 bases sitting between them. This CDR3 is built from 14 residues. This chain's CDR3 is CASSSTDGKNIQYF. In DNA form, the CDR3 reads TGCGCCAGCAGCTCAACGGACGGAAAAAACATTCAGTACTTC.

The count of this clone is one. J is TRBJ1-2 and V is TRBV21-1; the table's TRBD1 call for D was not verified on the DNA. TRBV21-1 constitutes a pseudogene. The CDR3 totals 17 residues. The CDR3 nucleotides read TGTGCCAGCACCTGGGACAGGCCATTGGAAATTAACTATGGCTACACCTTC. Its translation is CASTWDRPLEINYGYTF.

The chain carries TRBV30 and TRBJ1-4, with 10 bases identical to TRBD1. From germline, CDR1 is GTSNPN and CDR2 SVGIG (reference sequence). V shed 2 bases and J 8 bases; nucleotides not matched to a gene: 8. CDR3 length: 15 amino acids. The CDR3: CAWSIGGQGSEKLFF. The CDR3 nucleotides read TGTGCCTGGAGTATAGGGGGACAGGGGAGCGAAAAACTGTTTTTT.

The chain employs TRBV24-1 and TRBJ1-6, with D possibly TRBD1 on 6 matching bases. CDR3 length: 14 residues. Looked up from germline, CDR1 is KGHDR and CDR2 is SFDVKD. The V and J ends lost 3 bases and 9 bases respectively, with 11 bases between them. The CDR3: CATSDRTVFSPLHF. The CDR3 nucleotides read TGTGCCACCAGTGATCGGACAGTGTTTTCACCCCTCCACTTT.

On this clone: Other DNA sequences of this sample code for an identical CDR3. The chain couples TRBV6-5 to TRBJ2-7; D remains ambiguous. The CDR3 extends over 12 amino acids. V was cut by 7 bases and J by 0 bases, with 7 bases left in between. Germline CDR1 and CDR2: MNHEY and SVGAGI. The CDR3 region has the DNA TGTGCCAGCATCAGAAACTCCTACGAGCAGTACTTC. Translated: CASIRNSYEQYF.